This TCR beta chain appears in the sequencing data of a study of molecular identifiers for immune sequencing clone quantification. General study findings and limits: Clones above 20 RNA copies contained over 97% of effector molecules but under 1% of naive ones.

TCRdb analysed the PCR reads with MiXCR anew, one entry per CDR3 protein. The sample shows approximately 40,000 distinct CDR3 sequences, less than 20% of them seen only once. A remark on this clonotype: Its cognate antigen is unknown.

The V gene's germline CDR1 is MDHEN and CDR2 SYDVKM. This CDR3 spans 16 amino acids. V was trimmed by 7 bases and J by 2 bases, leaving 21 bases between them. The sample was naive CD8+ T cells from blood, with Jurkat cell RNA spiked in. As for subset: FACS-sorted CD8+CD4-CCR7+CD45RA+ naive T cells. The TCR comes from a human donor in good health. Some libraries in this study had Jurkat cell RNA spiked in. The V gene is TRBV28, the J gene TRBJ2-7; D not certain. CDR3 DNA sequence: TGTGCCAGCAAGCCGCCTCCGGTAGACCGAGCCTACGAGCAGTACTTC. This sequence encodes CASKPPPVDRAYEQYF.